Below, 9 T cell receptor beta chains from the same sample are listed, as sequenced in a study of blood T cell repertoires in COVID-19. The method was immunoSEQ multiplex PCR; TCRdb's version includes in-frame clones alone and lacks a portion of them. The sample holds 65,000 to 80,000 clones, approximately 91% seen once. The sequenced sample consisted of peripheral blood. The receptors stem from a man aged 70 or older with active or convalescent COVID-19.

This chain links TRBV5-1 with TRBJ2-1, with 8 bases aligning to TRBD2. This CDR3 spans 16 amino acids. V was pared by 4 bases and J by 0 bases, with 6 bases of the junction left unmatched. Germline lookup yields CDR1 SGHRS and CDR2 YFSETQ. For the CDR3, the DNA is TGCGCCAGCAGCCCGAGGACTAGCATCTCCTACAATGAGCAGTTCTTC. It yields the protein CASSPRTSISYNEQFF.

The chain carries TRBV9 and TRBJ2-7, with 10 bases lining up with TRBD1. CDR1 SGDLS and CDR2 YYNGEE come from the germline V gene. Germline trimming cut 2 bases from V and 3 bases from J; bases unmatched to any gene: 2. The CDR3 has 14 residues. CDR3 amino acids: CASSVGQGNYEQYF. In DNA form, the CDR3 reads TGTGCCAGCAGCGTGGGACAGGGGAACTACGAGCAGTACTTC.

The chain carries TRBV11-2 and TRBJ2-1; TRBD2 agrees at 9 bases. V lost 3 bases and J lost 9; bases outside the gene matches: 21. Per germline, CDR1 SGHAT and CDR2 FQNNGV. There are 19 residues in the CDR3. The CDR3, as DNA: TGTGCCAGCAGCTTCCGGGCAGGGGCAGGCGGGAGGGCCGACGGTGAGCAGTTCTTC. It specifies CASSFRAGAGGRADGEQFF.

The chain joins TRBV5-1 to TRBJ2-7; maybe TRBD2 (5 bases). Trimming took off 0 bases at V and 1 base at J, with 11 bases between the two ends. This CDR3 has 15 residues. Per germline, CDR1 SGHRS and CDR2 YFSETQ. The CDR3 DNA reads as TGCGCCAGCAGCTTGGTTCCGTCGGGGTCCTACGAGCAGTACTTC. The encoded protein is CASSLVPSGSYEQYF.

The chain employs TRBV28 and TRBJ1-6; D may be TRBD1 (6 bases). V was cut by 4 bases and J by 14 bases, with 27 bases left in between. The CDR3 sequence is 17 residues long. Germline assignment: CDR1 MDHEN and CDR2 SYDVKM. CDR3 amino acids: CASSSTRQRRGGLSLHF. CDR3 bases: TGTGCCAGCAGTTCAACTCGACAGCGGCGAGGGGGTTTGTCCCTCCACTTT.

V is TRBV7-2 and J is TRBJ1-2; no definite D call. CDR1 and CDR2 (germline): SGHTA, FQGNSA. This CDR3 is 15 amino acids long. The V and J ends lost 1 base and 8 bases respectively, with 17 bases between them. Written as DNA, the CDR3 is TGTGCCAGCAGCTTAGTCGGGATCCCAGCGAGGGGCTACACCTTC. It is translated as CASSLVGIPARGYTF.

The V and J genes are TRBV5-1 and TRBJ2-3; TRBD2 matches 7 bases. The CDR3 sequence is 15 residues long. Trimming removed 0 bases from V and 5 bases from J; junction bases left unmatched: 6. CDR1 is SGHRS, CDR2 YFSETQ, per germline. CDR3 amino acids: CASSLDGREGDTQYF. The CDR3, as DNA: TGCGCCAGCAGCTTGGATGGGAGGGAAGGAGATACGCAGTATTTT. Based on the CDR3 plus reference TRBV5-1 and TRBJ2-3, the full variable domain is KAGVTQTPRYLIKTRGQQVTLSCSPISGHRSVSWYQQTPGQGLQFLFEYFSETQRNKGNFPGRFSGRQFSNSRSEMNVSTLELGDSALYLCASSLDGREGDTQYFGPGTRLTVL.

V usage is TRBV19 and J usage is TRBJ1-1; TRBD1 matches 7 bases. This CDR3 has 15 amino acids. The V gene's germline CDR1 is LNHDA and CDR2 SQIVND (reference sequence). Germline trimming cut 3 bases from V and 4 bases from J; bases unmatched to any gene: 8. The CDR3 loop is CASSIWSGGGTEAFF. CDR3 coding DNA: TGTGCCAGTAGTATCTGGTCAGGGGGAGGCACTGAAGCTTTCTTT.

The genes are TRBV2 and TRBJ2-5; D is possibly TRBD1 (6 bases). The CDR3 has 15 residues. V was shortened by 4 bases and J by 5 bases, with 17 bases between the two germline ends. Per germline, CDR1 SNHLY and CDR2 FYNNEI. The CDR3 loop reads CASSVPWGRRETQYF. The CDR3 DNA reads as TGTGCCAGCAGTGTCCCCTGGGGGCGCAGGGAGACCCAGTACTTC.